The rows below give T cell receptor beta chains drawn from one sample of a study of blood T cell repertoires in COVID-19. Assay: immunoSEQ multiplex PCR; the TCRdb copy retains only in-frame clones and omits some. The sample consists of 150,000 or so clones, 77% of them appearing once. Sequencing input: peripheral blood. The receptors originated from a woman aged 45-60 years with active or convalescent COVID-19. CDR3s include the opening cysteine and the closing phenylalanine or tryptophan. A D gene is named only where the DNA matches it firmly. The size of a clone is reported for some rows only, either as once, few or many, or as a class for expanded clones.

TRBJ2-5 TRBD2 - TRBV11-2 CASSLGLAGEIWETQYF TGTGCCAGCAGCTTAGGGTTAGCGGGAGAAATATGGGAGACCCAGTACTTC
TRBJ1-1 - - TRBV30 CASTGRMNTEAFF TGTGCCTCCACTGGGAGGATGAACACTGAAGCTTTCTTT
TRBJ1-5 - few TRBV19 CASSPRGGGGNQPQHF TGTGCCAGTAGTCCCCGGGGAGGGGGAGGCAATCAGCCCCAGCATTTT
TRBJ1-2 - - TRBV12-3/TRBV12-4 CASRAQVVGGYTF TGTGCCAGCAGGGCACAGGTCGTTGGTGGCTACACCTTC
TRBJ1-6 - - TRBV7-3 CASSNQRSGYNSPLHF TGTGCCAGCAGCAACCAGAGGTCGGGCTATAATTCACCCCTCCACTTT
TRBJ1-4 - - TRBV7-2 CASSLGGQLNEKLFF TGTGCCAGCAGCTTAGGCGGACAGTTGAATGAAAAACTGTTTTTT
TRBJ2-4 TRBD2 - TRBV4-2 CASSQGGLAGGLAKNIQYF TGTGCCAGCAGCCAAGGCGGACTAGCGGGAGGCTTAGCCAAAAACATTCAGTACTTC
TRBJ2-1 TRBD2 once TRBV5-1 CASSYGLAGNNEQFF TGCGCCAGCAGCTACGGACTAGCGGGAAACAATGAGCAGTTCTTC
TRBJ2-5 TRBD2 few TRBV3-1/TRBV3-2 CASSRRSGGAQETQYF TGTGCCAGCAGCCGCCGTAGCGGGGGGGCCCAAGAGACCCAGTACTTC
TRBJ2-1 TRBD2 - TRBV11-3 CASSFSGLAGDEQFF TGTGCCAGCAGCTTTTCGGGCCTAGCGGGAGATGAGCAGTTCTTC
TRBJ2-7 - - TRBV7-3 CASSSPRETRVEQYF TGTGCCAGCAGCTCACCTAGGGAGACGAGGGTCGAGCAGTACTTC
TRBJ1-4 TRBD1 - TRBV7-8 CASSLAKGGSEKLFF TGTGCCAGCAGCTTAGCGAAAGGGGGCTCCGAAAAACTGTTTTTT
TRBJ1-4 - - TRBV10-2 CASNPGDATNEKLFF TGCGCCAGCAATCCGGGGGATGCAACTAATGAAAAACTGTTTTTT
TRBJ1-1 - - TRBV28 CASTTWEDRSEAFF TGTGCCAGCACCACGTGGGAGGACCGCTCTGAAGCTTTCTTT
TRBJ1-1 - - TRBV11-2 CASRPGQGRVNTEAFF TGTGCCAGCAGACCCGGGCAGGGGAGAGTGAACACTGAAGCTTTCTTT
TRBJ2-3 TRBD1 once TRBV19 CASIPNPGQGVRTDTQYF TGTGCCAGTATCCCGAACCCAGGACAGGGGGTCAGGACAGATACGCAGTATTTT
TRBJ2-7 - - TRBV6-5 CASSHLGSYEQYF TGTGCCAGCAGTCATTTAGGGAGCTACGAGCAGTACTTC
TRBJ2-4 - - TRBV3-1/TRBV3-2 CASSQGEAKNIQYF TGTGCCAGCAGCCAAGGAGAAGCCAAAAACATTCAGTACTTC
TRBJ2-3 TRBD1 - TRBV28 CASSFSDRGKDRNTQYF TGTGCCAGCAGTTTCTCGGACAGGGGGAAGGATAGGAATACGCAGTATTTT
TRBJ2-1 TRBD2 few TRBV6-5 CAIRTSGTDEQFF TGTGCCATAAGGACTAGCGGTACGGATGAGCAGTTCTTC
TRBJ1-5 - - TRBV9 CASSANLAQPQHF TGTGCCAGCAGCGCCAACCTGGCTCAGCCCCAGCATTTT
TRBJ1-4 - once TRBV19 CASSGQTNEKLFF TGTGCCAGTAGCGGACAGACCAATGAAAAACTGTTTTTT
TRBJ2-7 - - TRBV15 CATSLQGNEQYF TGTGCCACCAGCCTACAGGGTAACGAGCAGTACTTC
TRBJ1-1 TRBD1 - TRBV7-2 CASSSQGTVKYEAFF TGTGCCAGCAGCTCGCAAGGGACAGTGAAGTATGAAGCTTTCTTT
TRBJ1-2 - - TRBV7-2 CASSLRATGYRGYTF TGTGCCAGCAGCTTAAGGGCCACAGGGTATCGTGGCTACACCTTC
TRBJ1-5 - once TRBV18 CASSPRTEPNQPQHF TGTGCCAGCTCACCTCGGACAGAACCGAATCAGCCCCAGCATTTT
TRBJ1-5 TRBD1 - TRBV5-5 CASSAGTENQPQHF TGTGCCAGCAGCGCCGGGACAGAGAATCAGCCCCAGCATTTT
TRBJ2-7 - - TRBV28 CASSSPSGSPAYEQYF TGTGCCAGCAGTTCCCCCTCCGGGAGCCCCGCCTACGAGCAGTACTTC
TRBJ1-1 - - TRBV6-5 CASRGGGVNTEAFF TGTGCCAGCAGGGGCGGGGGAGTGAACACTGAAGCTTTCTTT
TRBJ1-6 - - TRBV7-2 CASSLNLNSPLHF TGTGCCAGCAGCCTAAACCTCAATTCACCCCTCCACTTT